This T cell receptor (beta chain) appears in the sequencing data of a study of OX40 agonist ivuxolimab in advanced cancers. Generated by immunoSEQ multiplex PCR, the TCRdb table keeps only in-frame clones and is missing some. The data contain about 28,000 clones, roughly 80% of them singletons. Sample: CD4+ or CD8+ T cells sorted from blood, taken in a trial of the OX40 agonist ivuxolimab. The sequence was obtained from an adult with an advanced solid tumor such as melanoma, head and neck, liver or kidney cancer.

The CDR3 reads CASSGNYGGYTF. As DNA, the CDR3 is TGTGCCAGCAGCGGGAATTATGGTGGCTACACCTTC. V and J are TRBV9 and TRBJ1-2; D unresolved. The CDR3 runs to 12 residues. Germline CDR1 and CDR2: SGDLS and YYNGEE. V lost 3 bases to trimming and J lost 7 bases, with 10 bases between them.